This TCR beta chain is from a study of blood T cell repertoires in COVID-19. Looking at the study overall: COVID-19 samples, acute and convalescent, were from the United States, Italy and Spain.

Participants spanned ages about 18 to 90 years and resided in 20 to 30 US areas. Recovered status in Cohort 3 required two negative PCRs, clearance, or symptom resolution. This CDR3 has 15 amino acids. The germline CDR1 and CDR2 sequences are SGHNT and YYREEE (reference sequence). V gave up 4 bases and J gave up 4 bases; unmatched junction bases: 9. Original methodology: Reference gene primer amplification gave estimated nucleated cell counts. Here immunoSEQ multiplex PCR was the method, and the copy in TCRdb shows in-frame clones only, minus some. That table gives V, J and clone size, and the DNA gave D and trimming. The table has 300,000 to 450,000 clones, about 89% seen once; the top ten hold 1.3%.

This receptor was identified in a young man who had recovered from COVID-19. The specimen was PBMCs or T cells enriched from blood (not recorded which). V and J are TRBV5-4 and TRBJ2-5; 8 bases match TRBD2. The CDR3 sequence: CASSVDGGAGETQYF. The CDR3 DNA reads TGTGCCAGCAGCGTGGACGGGGGGGCCGGAGAGACCCAGTACTTC.